A selection of T cell receptor beta chains follows, all from one sample in a study of blood T cell repertoires in COVID-19. Sequencing used immunoSEQ multiplex PCR; TCRdb keeps in-frame clones, though not all of them. The sample has about 64,000 clones, over 65% seen once. Sequencing input: peripheral blood. Every receptor here comes from a man in his sixties with COVID-19, enrolled during active disease. Each CDR3 is given with its conserved first and last residue. D genes are given only for firm matches. Clone sizes are given selectively: once, few, many, or a class where the clone is expanded.

V	length	J	D	size	DNA	CDR3
TRBV19	14	TRBJ1-1	.	.	TGTGCCAGTAGTATAGAACAGGGAAGGACTGAAGCTTTCTTT	CASSIEQGRTEAFF
TRBV5-1	17	TRBJ2-3	TRBD2	.	TGCGCCAGCAGCTTGGGTGCTAGCGGGGGGGTCACAGATACGCAGTATTTT	CASSLGASGGVTDTQYF
TRBV11-2	12	TRBJ2-5	.	few	TGTGCCAGCAGCTTAGATCGGGAGACCCAGTACTTC	CASSLDRETQYF
TRBV4-1	18	TRBJ1-3	.	.	TGCGCCAGCAGCCGAATAGATCCCCAACAGGGAACAGGAAACACCATATATTTT	CASSRIDPQQGTGNTIYF
TRBV19	14	TRBJ1-5	.	once	TGTGCCAGTTCCCCCCACAGCATAGATCAGCCCCAGCATTTT	CASSPHSIDQPQHF
TRBV18	15	TRBJ2-1	.	.	TGTGCCAGCTCACCATATCTGGGGCGCCCCAATGAGCAGTTCTTC	CASSPYLGRPNEQFF
TRBV7-2	14	TRBJ1-4	.	once	TGTGCCAGCAGCTTAGGACCGGGGTTAGAAAAACTGTTTTTT	CASSLGPGLEKLFF
TRBV5-1	15	TRBJ2-3	.	.	TGCGCCAGCAGCTTGGGGGCCAAAGTCACAGATACGCAGTATTTT	CASSLGAKVTDTQYF
TRBV5-4	15	TRBJ2-3	TRBD1	.	TGTGCCAGCAGCTTGGACAGGGGATACACAGATACGCAGTATTTT	CASSLDRGYTDTQYF
TRBV7-9	19	TRBJ2-2	.	.	TGTGCCAGCAGCTTAGTTTACCCCCAGTTGCCCCTGAACACCGGGGAGCTGTTTTTT	CASSLVYPQLPLNTGELFF
TRBV5-1	14	TRBJ2-1	.	.	TGCGCCAGCAGCTCCAGGGGCGCGGACAATGAGCAGTTCTTC	CASSSRGADNEQFF
TRBV19	14	TRBJ2-2	.	.	TGTGCCAGTAGTATAGTAGGGGGTTCAGGGGAGCTGTTTTTT	CASSIVGGSGELFF
TRBV6-2/TRBV6-3	14	TRBJ2-5	.	few	TGTGCCAGCAGTTCGGCCCAGGGCGCCCTACCGAGATACTTC	CASSSAQGALPRYF
TRBV19	11	TRBJ1-2	.	.	TGTGCCAGTAATCAGGGCCATGGCTACACCTTC	CASNQGHGYTF
TRBV19	14	TRBJ2-1	.	.	TGTGCCAGTAGTATAGATGTGGGAGTGGATGAGCAGTTCTTC	CASSIDVGVDEQFF
TRBV12-1	17	TRBJ1-2	.	.	TGTGCCAGCAGCTTCGGGGGAATGGACCCAAATTTGGGTGGCTACACCTTC	CASSFGGMDPNLGGYTF
TRBV13	13	TRBJ2-7	TRBD1	.	TGTGCCAGCACTTATACAGGGGACCACGAGCAGTACTTC	CASTYTGDHEQYF
TRBV2	17	TRBJ2-5	TRBD2	once	TGTGCCAGCAGGGATTCCTGGACTAGCGGGAGGAGCAAGACCCAGTACTTC	CASRDSWTSGRSKTQYF
TRBV9	16	TRBJ2-5	.	.	TGTGCCAGCAGCGTAGCGGAGCCCCGGGGTACGGAGACCCAGTACTTC	CASSVAEPRGTETQYF
TRBV11-3	14	TRBJ2-3	.	.	TGTGCCAGCAGCTTAGAACCGGGAATGGATACGCAGTATTTT	CASSLEPGMDTQYF
TRBV29-1	13	TRBJ2-7	TRBD1	.	TGCAGCGTTACGGGACAGGGCACGGGCGAGCAGTACTTC	CSVTGQGTGEQYF
TRBV2	15	TRBJ2-5	.	.	TGTGCCAGCCAAAGGGGGATAGCTAGAATGGAGACCCAGTACTTC	CASQRGIARMETQYF
TRBV7-9	13	TRBJ1-3	.	few	TGTGCCAGCAGGGAGGCTTCCGGAAACACCATATATTTT	CASREASGNTIYF
TRBV9	15	TRBJ2-4	TRBD1	.	TGTGCCAGCAGCGTAGGGGGACAGGGGGTTGGTATTCAGTACTTC	CASSVGGQGVGIQYF
TRBV30	13	TRBJ2-3	TRBD1	.	TGTGCCTGGAGGCCAGGGGGCGCAGGTACGCAGTATTTT	CAWRPGGAGTQYF
TRBV5-5	15	TRBJ2-3	.	.	TGTGCCAGCAGCTCCCTGTGGCTAGCCGCAGATACGCAGTATTTT	CASSSLWLAADTQYF
TRBV2	15	TRBJ1-2	.	.	TGTGCCAGCAGTGAAGGGACGGGGGTGGACTATGGCTACACCTTC	CASSEGTGVDYGYTF
TRBV5-6	14	TRBJ1-6	.	.	TGTGCCAGCAGCTCTTACCTGGGGGCGACACCCCTCCACTTT	CASSSYLGATPLHF
TRBV28	14	TRBJ1-6	TRBD1	few	TGTGCCAGCACCGGTGGGACAGTTAATTCACCCCTCCACTTT	CASTGGTVNSPLHF
TRBV4-1	15	TRBJ2-7	.	.	TGCGCCAGCCGAACTCAGGAGGGCTACTCCTACGAGCAGTACTTC	CASRTQEGYSYEQYF
TRBV6-6	15	TRBJ2-7	TRBD2	once	TGTGCCAGCAGTTACCCGCTAGCGGAATTCTACGAGCAGTACTTC	CASSYPLAEFYEQYF